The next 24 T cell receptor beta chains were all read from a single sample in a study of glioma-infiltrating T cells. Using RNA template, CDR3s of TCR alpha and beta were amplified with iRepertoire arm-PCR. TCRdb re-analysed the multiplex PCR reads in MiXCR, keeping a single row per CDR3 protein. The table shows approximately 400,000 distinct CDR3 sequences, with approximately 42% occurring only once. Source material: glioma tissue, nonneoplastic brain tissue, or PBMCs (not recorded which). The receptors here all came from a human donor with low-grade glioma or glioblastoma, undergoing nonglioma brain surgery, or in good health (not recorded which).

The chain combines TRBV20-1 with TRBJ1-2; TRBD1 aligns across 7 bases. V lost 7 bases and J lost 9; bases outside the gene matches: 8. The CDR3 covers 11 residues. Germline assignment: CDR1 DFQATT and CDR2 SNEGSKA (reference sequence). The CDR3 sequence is CSVYRGGRYTF. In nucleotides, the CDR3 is TGCAGTGTATACAGGGGAGGACGCTACACCTTC.

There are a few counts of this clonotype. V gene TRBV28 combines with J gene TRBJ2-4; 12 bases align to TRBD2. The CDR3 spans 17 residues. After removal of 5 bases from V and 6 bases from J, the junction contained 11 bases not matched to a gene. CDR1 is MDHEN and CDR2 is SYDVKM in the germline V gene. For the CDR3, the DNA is TGTGCCAGCAGTACCTCAGGACTAGCGGGATGGGGAAACATTCAGTACTTC. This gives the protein CASSTSGLAGWGNIQYF.

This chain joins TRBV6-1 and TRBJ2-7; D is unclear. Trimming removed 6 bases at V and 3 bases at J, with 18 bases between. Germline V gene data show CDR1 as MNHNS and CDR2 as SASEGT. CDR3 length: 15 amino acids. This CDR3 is CASSDQPPPNYEQYF. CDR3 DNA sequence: TGTGCCAGCAGCGATCAACCCCCCCCCAACTACGAGCAGTACTTC.

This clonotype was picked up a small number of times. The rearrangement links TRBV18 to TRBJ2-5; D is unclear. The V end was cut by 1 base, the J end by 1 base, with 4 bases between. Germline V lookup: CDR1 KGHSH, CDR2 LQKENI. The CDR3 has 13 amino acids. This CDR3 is CASSPQAQETQYF. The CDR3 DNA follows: TGTGCCAGCTCACCACAGGCCCAAGAGACCCAGTACTTC.

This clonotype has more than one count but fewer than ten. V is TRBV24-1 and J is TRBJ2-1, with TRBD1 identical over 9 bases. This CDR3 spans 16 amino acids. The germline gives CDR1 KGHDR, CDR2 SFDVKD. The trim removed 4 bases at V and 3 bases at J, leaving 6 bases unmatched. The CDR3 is CATSETGTGLYNEQFF. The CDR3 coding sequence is TGTGCCACCAGTGAAACCGGGACAGGGCTCTACAATGAGCAGTTCTTC.

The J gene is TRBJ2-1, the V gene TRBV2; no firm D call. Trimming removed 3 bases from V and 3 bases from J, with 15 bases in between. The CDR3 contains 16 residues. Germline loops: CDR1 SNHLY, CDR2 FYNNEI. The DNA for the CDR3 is TGTGCCAGCAGTGATCAACTCGCCAACCTCTACAATGAGCAGTTCTTC. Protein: CASSDQLANLYNEQFF.

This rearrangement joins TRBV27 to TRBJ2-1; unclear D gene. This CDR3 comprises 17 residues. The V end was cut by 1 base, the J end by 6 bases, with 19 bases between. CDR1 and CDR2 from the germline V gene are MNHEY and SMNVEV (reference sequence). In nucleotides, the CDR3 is TGTGCCAGCAGTTTATGGTCTGCGGTGAGAAGTCGCAATGAGCAGTTCTTC. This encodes CASSLWSAVRSRNEQFF.

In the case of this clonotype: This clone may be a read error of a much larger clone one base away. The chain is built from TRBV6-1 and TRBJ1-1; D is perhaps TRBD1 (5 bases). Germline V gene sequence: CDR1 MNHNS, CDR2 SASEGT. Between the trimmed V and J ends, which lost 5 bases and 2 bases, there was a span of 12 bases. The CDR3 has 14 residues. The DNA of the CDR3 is TGTGCCAGCAGTACCGGGACGACCAACACTGAAGCTTTCTTT. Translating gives CASSTGTTNTEAFF.

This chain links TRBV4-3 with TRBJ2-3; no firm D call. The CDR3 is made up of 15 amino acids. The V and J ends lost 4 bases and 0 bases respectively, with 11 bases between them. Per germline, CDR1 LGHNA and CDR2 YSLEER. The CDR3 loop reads CASSRARSSTDTQYF. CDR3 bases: TGCGCCAGCAGCCGAGCTAGGTCGAGCACAGATACGCAGTATTTT.

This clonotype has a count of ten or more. CDR3 sequence reads: CASRTGRYGYTF. CDR3 bases: TGTGCCAGCAGAACGGGACGATATGGCTACACCTTC. J is TRBJ1-2 and V is TRBV2; D possibly corresponds to TRBD1 (5 bases). V lost 6 bases and J 5 bases, leaving 10 bases between the germline ends. The CDR3 is 12 amino acids. Germline CDR1 is SNHLY and CDR2 is FYNNEI.

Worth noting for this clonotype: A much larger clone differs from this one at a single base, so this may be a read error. Written as DNA, the CDR3 is TGCGCCAGCAGCCGAGGCTGGATATCTAACTATGGCTACACCTTC. Translated, it gives CASSRGWISNYGYTF. V and J are TRBV4-1 and TRBJ1-2; D gene unclear. This CDR3 spans 15 amino acids. Germline assignment: CDR1 MGHRA and CDR2 YSYEKL. Deletions cut 4 bases from V and 0 bases from J, with 12 bases between.

The CDR3 DNA is TGTGCCAGCAGCTTAGTGGGAATAGCGGGTGATACGCAGTATTTT. It encodes CASSLVGIAGDTQYF. The rearrangement links TRBV7-6 to TRBJ2-3, with 7 positions matching TRBD2. V gave up 1 base and J gave up 6 bases; unmatched junction bases: 7. The germline gives CDR1 SGHVS, CDR2 FNYEAQ. The CDR3 sequence is 15 residues long.

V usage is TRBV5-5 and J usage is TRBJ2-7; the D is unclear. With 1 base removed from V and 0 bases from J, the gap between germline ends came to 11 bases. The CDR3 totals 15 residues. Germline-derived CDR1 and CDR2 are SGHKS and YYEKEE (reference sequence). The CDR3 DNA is TGTGCCAGCAGCTTGAGCCAGGCTCGCTCCTACGAGCAGTACTTC. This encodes CASSLSQARSYEQYF.

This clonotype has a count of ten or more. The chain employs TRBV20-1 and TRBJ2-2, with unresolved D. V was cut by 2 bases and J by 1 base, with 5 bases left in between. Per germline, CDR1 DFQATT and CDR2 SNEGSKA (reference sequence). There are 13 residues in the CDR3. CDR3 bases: TGCAGTGCTAGAAAGGGGAACACCGGGGAGCTGTTTTTT. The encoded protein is CSARKGNTGELFF.

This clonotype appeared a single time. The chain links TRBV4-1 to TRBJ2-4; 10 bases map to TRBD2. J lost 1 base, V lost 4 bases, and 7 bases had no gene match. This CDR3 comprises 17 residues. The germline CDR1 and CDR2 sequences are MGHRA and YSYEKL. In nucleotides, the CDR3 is TGCGCCAGCAGCCCGATAGCGGGAGGATTGGCCAAAAACATTCAGTACTTC. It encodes CASSPIAGGLAKNIQYF.

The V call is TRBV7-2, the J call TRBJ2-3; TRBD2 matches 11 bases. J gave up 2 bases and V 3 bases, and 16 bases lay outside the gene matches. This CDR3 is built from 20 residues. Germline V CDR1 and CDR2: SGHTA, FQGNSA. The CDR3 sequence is CASSFMGMPSGLADTDTQYF. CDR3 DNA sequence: TGTGCCAGCAGCTTTATGGGGATGCCTTCGGGACTAGCGGACACAGATACGCAGTATTTT.

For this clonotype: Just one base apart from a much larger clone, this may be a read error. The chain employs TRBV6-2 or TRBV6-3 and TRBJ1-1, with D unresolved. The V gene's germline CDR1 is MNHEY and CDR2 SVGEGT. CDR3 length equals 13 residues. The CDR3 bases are TGTGCCAGCGGTTACTTCGCTATCGCTGAAGCTTTCTTT. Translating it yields CASGYFAIAEAFF.

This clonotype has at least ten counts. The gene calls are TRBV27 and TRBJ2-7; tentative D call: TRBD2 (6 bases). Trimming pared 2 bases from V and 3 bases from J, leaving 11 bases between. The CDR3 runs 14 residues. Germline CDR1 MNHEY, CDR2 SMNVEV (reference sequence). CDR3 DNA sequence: TGTGCCAGCAGTTTAGGAGGGCCTCTCTACGAGCAGTACTTC. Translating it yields CASSLGGPLYEQYF.

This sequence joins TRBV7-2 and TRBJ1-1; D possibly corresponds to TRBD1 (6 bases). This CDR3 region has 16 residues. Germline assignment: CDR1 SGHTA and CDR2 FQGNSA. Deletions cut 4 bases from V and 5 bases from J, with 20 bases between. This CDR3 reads CASSSRSWGRGTEAFF. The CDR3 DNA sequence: TGTGCCAGCAGCTCCCGAAGTTGGGGGCGGGGGACTGAAGCTTTCTTT.

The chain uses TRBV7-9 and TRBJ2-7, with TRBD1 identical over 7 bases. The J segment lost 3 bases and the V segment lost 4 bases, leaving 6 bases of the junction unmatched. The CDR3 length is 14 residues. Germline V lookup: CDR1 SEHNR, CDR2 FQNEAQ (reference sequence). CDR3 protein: CASSSETGYYEQYF. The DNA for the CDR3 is TGTGCCAGCAGCTCGGAGACAGGGTACTACGAGCAGTACTTC. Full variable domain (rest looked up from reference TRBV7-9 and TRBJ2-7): DTGVSQNPRHKITKRGQNVTFRCDPISEHNRLYWYRQTLGQGPEFLTYFQNEAQLEKSRLLSDRFSAERPKGSFSTLEIQRTEQGDSAMYLCASSSETGYYEQYFGPGTRLTVT.

CDR3 region: CATSDRLAGVSYNEQFF. DNA of the CDR3: TGTGCCACCAGTGACCGACTAGCGGGAGTAAGCTACAATGAGCAGTTCTTC. The chain combines TRBV24-1 with TRBJ2-1, with 12 bases identical to TRBD2. Germline values: CDR1 KGHDR, CDR2 SFDVKD. V lost 4 bases to trimming and J lost 3 bases; unmatched junction nucleotides: 6. The CDR3 has 17 residues.

CDR3 protein: CSASGTSGRLYNEQFF. CDR3 bases: TGCAGTGCTAGCGGGACTAGCGGGAGGCTCTACAATGAGCAGTTCTTC. The rearrangement uses TRBV20-1 and TRBJ2-1; 15 positions match TRBD2. The CDR3 has 16 amino acids. Germline values: CDR1 DFQATT, CDR2 SNEGSKA (reference sequence). V dropped 3 bases and J dropped 3; count of bases not matched to a gene: 3.

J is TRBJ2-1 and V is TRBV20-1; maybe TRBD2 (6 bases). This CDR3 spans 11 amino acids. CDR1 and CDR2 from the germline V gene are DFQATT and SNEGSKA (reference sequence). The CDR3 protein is CSTGSVHEQFF. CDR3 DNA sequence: TGCAGCACCGGGAGTGTCCATGAGCAGTTCTTC.

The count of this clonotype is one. Here the CDR3 DNA reads TGTGCCACCAGTGATGTCACAGGAAGACTAGCGGGGTCTGGCACAGATACGCAGTATTTT. Its translation: CATSDVTGRLAGSGTDTQYF. The chain is built from TRBV24-1 and TRBJ2-3; TRBD2 matches at 11 bases. CDR1 and CDR2 from the germline V gene are KGHDR and SFDVKD. This CDR3 region has 20 residues. The V segment lost 3 bases and the J segment 1 base; nucleotides outside the gene matches: 14.